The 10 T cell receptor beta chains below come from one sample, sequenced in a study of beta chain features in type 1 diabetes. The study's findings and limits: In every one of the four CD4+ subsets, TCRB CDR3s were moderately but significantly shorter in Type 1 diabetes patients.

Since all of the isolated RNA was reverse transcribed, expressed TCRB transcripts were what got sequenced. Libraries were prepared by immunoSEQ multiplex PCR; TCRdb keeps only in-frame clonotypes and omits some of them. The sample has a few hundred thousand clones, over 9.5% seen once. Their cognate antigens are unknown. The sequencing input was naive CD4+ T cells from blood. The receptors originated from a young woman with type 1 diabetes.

The CDR3 loop is CASSLGPLTSLKAKNIQYF. For the CDR3, the DNA is TGTGCCAGCAGCTTAGGGCCTTTGACTAGCTTGAAAGCCAAAAACATTCAGTACTTC. The V gene is TRBV7-8, the J gene TRBJ2-4, with 7 bases that match TRBD2. With V trimmed by 1 base and J by 0 bases, 12 bases remained unmatched. The CDR3 extends over 19 amino acids. Looked up from germline, CDR1 is SGHVS and CDR2 is FQNEAQ.

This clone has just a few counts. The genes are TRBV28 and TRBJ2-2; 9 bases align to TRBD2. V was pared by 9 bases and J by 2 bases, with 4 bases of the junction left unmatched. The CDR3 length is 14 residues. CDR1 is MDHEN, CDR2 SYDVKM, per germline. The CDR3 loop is CASKGLANTGELFF. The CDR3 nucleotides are TGTGCCAGTAAGGGACTAGCAAACACCGGGGAGCTGTTTTTT.

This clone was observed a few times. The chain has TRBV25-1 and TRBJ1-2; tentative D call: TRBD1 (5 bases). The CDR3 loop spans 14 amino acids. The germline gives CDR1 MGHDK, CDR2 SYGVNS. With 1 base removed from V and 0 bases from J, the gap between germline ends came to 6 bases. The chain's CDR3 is CASSESGANYGYTF. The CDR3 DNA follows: TGTGCCAGCAGTGAATCGGGGGCTAACTATGGCTACACCTTC.

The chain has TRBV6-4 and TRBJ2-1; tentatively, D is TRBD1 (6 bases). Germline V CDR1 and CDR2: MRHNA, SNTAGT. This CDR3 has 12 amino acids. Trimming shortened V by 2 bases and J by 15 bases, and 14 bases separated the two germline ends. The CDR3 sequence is CASSDPSGVRFF. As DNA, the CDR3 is TGTGCCAGCAGTGACCCGTCAGGGGTGCGGTTCTTC.

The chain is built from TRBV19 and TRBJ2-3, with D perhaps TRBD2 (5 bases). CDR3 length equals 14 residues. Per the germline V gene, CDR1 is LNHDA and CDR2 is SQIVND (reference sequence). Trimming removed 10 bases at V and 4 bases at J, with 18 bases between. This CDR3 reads CATALIGSADTQYF. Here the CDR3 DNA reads TGTGCCACCGCCCTGATTGGTAGCGCAGATACGCAGTATTTT.

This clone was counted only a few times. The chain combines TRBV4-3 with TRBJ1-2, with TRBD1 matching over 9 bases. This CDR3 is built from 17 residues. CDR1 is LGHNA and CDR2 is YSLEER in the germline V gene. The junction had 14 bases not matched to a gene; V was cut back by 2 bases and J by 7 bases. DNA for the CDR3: TGCGCCAGCAGCCAACCACCTTGGGGACAGGGTAGACGTGGCTACACCTTC. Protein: CASSQPPWGQGRRGYTF.

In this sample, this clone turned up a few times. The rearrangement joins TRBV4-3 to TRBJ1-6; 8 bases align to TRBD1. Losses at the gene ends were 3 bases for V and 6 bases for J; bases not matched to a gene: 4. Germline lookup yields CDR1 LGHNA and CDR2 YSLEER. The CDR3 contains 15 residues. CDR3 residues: CASSQSDRANSPLHF. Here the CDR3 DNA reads TGCGCCAGCAGCCAGTCGGACAGGGCTAATTCACCCCTCCACTTT.

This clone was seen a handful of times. The CDR3 DNA follows: TGCGCCAGCAGCCAAATAACGAACACCGGGGAGCTGTTTTTT. Translated: CASSQITNTGELFF. The chain employs TRBV4-3 and TRBJ2-2; D unclear. Germline CDR1 is LGHNA and CDR2 is YSLEER. V lost 2 bases, J lost 0 bases, and 4 bases lay in between. This CDR3 has 14 residues.

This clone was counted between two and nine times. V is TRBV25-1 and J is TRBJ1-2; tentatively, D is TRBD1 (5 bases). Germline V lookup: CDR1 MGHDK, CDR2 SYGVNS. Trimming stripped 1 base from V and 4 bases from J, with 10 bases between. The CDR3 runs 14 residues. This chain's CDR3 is CASSEWGGTYGYTF. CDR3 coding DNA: TGTGCCAGCAGTGAATGGGGCGGAACCTATGGCTACACCTTC.

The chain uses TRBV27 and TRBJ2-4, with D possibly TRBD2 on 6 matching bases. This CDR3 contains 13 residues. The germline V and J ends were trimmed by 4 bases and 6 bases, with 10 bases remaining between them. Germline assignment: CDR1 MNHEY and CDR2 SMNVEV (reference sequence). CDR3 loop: CASSSAGTNIQYF. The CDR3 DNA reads TGTGCCAGCAGTTCTGCGGGGACAAACATTCAGTACTTC.